This T cell receptor (beta chain) originates from a study of cytomegalovirus exposure and HLA in healthy donors. About the study: Across a few hundred genotyped donors, more than 75% landed in the Caucasian-associated ancestry cluster. Study results and caveats: Differences between HLA loci emerged in a later analysis of TCR association rates, with DRB1 most and HLA-C fewest. Most TCRs appeared rarely, but some public TCRs recurred in many donors. Reports credit the classifier with highly specific, highly sensitive diagnosis of cytomegalovirus status.

PCR involved 60 Vbeta and 13 Jbeta primers. Only in-frame clones appear in the TCRdb table, and some are missing; sequencing was by immunoSEQ multiplex PCR. The table records around 200,000 clones, over 70% of them present only once. Worth noting for this clone: Its antigen is undetermined.

The sample was PBMCs. This TCR derives from a man in his forties or fifties in good health and CMV-seronegative.

The CDR3 DNA sequence: TGTGCCAGCAGTACCCTAGTAGGAGCACAGTTCTTC. It codes for CASSTLVGAQFF. V is TRBV27 and J is TRBJ2-1; the D is unclear. CDR1 and CDR2 (germline): MNHEY, SMNVEV (reference sequence). Trimming removed 5 bases from V and 13 bases from J, with 15 bases in between. The CDR3 loop spans 12 amino acids.